These T cell receptor beta chains were read from a single sample in a study of technical replicates of blood from a handful of donors. The data were produced by immunoSEQ multiplex PCR, yet TCRdb's version contains in-frame clones alone and is incomplete. Of some 80,000 clones in the sample, roughly 90% are singletons; the top ten hold 0.3% to 0.45%. Sequencing input: T cells isolated from PBMCs. These receptor sequences come from a human donor in good health. Both conserved end residues are part of each CDR3. A D gene is named only where the DNA matches it firmly. Clone sizes are given selectively: once, few, many, or a class where the clone is expanded.

V gene	J gene	clone size	D gene	CDR3 protein	CDR3 DNA
TRBV19	TRBJ2-2	once	TRBD1	CASSVTGVTTGELFF	TGTGCCAGTAGTGTGACAGGGGTTACCACCGGGGAGCTGTTTTTT
TRBV5-8	TRBJ1-5	NA	NA	CASSPKPGSYQPQHF	TGTGCCAGCAGTCCCAAACCAGGGTCGTATCAGCCCCAGCATTTT
TRBV19	TRBJ2-1	NA	NA	CASSSPSRSSYNEQFF	TGTGCCAGTAGTTCTCCTAGCCGGAGCTCCTACAATGAGCAGTTCTTC
TRBV5-1	TRBJ2-5	NA	NA	CASSLLLQQETQYF	TGCGCCAGCAGCTTGCTCCTCCAGCAAGAGACCCAGTACTTC
TRBV11-3	TRBJ1-5	NA	TRBD1	CASSTGQGGIQPQHF	TGTGCCAGCAGCACAGGACAGGGCGGGATTCAGCCCCAGCATTTT
TRBV29-1	TRBJ2-7	NA	NA	CSVAGGSSYEQYF	TGCAGCGTTGCCGGTGGGAGCTCCTACGAGCAGTACTTC
TRBV9	TRBJ2-1	NA	NA	CASSVIWRASENEQFF	TGTGCCAGCAGCGTAATCTGGAGGGCCTCGGAAAATGAGCAGTTCTTC
TRBV28	TRBJ2-1	NA	TRBD2	CASSADLAGGLTEQFF	TGTGCCAGCAGTGCCGACCTAGCGGGAGGCCTCACTGAGCAGTTCTTC
TRBV7-2	TRBJ2-5	NA	TRBD2	CASSRIAGGLLETQYF	TGTGCCAGCAGCCGCATAGCGGGAGGGCTCCTGGAGACCCAGTACTTC
TRBV28	TRBJ1-3	NA	NA	CASRQDLTSGNTIYF	TGTGCCAGCAGACAGGATCTGACCTCTGGAAACACCATATATTTT
TRBV5-1	TRBJ2-7	NA	TRBD2	CASSWGDLAGEYF	TGCGCCAGCAGCTGGGGGGACCTCGCGGGGGAGTACTTC
TRBV29-1	TRBJ2-7	NA	TRBD2	CSVELASGSYEQYF	TGCAGCGTTGAATTGGCTAGCGGAAGCTACGAGCAGTACTTC
TRBV2	TRBJ2-3	NA	TRBD2	CASSLLAGLDTQYF	TGTGCCAGCAGTCTACTAGCGGGACTTGATACGCAGTATTTT
TRBV27	TRBJ2-7	NA	NA	CASSFSAYNYEQYF	TGTGCCAGCAGTTTTAGCGCCTACAACTACGAGCAGTACTTC
TRBV2	TRBJ2-7	NA	NA	CASSARLSPEQYF	TGTGCCAGCAGTGCTCGTCTTTCCCCCGAGCAGTACTTC
TRBV7-9	TRBJ2-5	once	NA	CASSFSTGQETQYF	TGTGCCAGCAGCTTTTCGACGGGACAAGAGACCCAGTACTTC
TRBV5-4	TRBJ2-7	NA	TRBD2	CASSSTGGEQYF	TGTGCCAGCAGCTCAACGGGGGGAGAGCAGTACTTC